This T cell receptor beta chain was found in a study of early T cells in non-severe SARS-CoV-2 infection. Turning to the study itself: Investigators sequenced bulk RNA drawn from unsorted whole blood, and chains remained unpaired.

TCRdb reanalysed the 5' RACE reads using MiXCR and keeps one entry per CDR3 protein. The table lists around 60,000 distinct CDR3 sequences, roughly 10% of them singletons. This CDR3 comprises 19 residues. From germline, CDR1 is SSHAT and CDR2 FNYEAQ (reference sequence). On this clonotype itself: Relative to the germline gene, one junction end is altered; a read error may explain this.

The sequence derives from an adult who was a healthcare worker with PCR-confirmed SARS-CoV-2 infection or an uninfected control (not recorded which). The J gene is TRBJ2-2, the V gene TRBV7-7; 9 nucleotides line up with TRBD1. The sample consisted of whole blood. CDR3 sequence: CASSKRPAGTGPNTGELFF. The CDR3 nucleotides are TGTGCTAGCAGCAAACGGCCAGCCGGGACAGGGCCGAACACCGGGGAGCTGTTTTTT. The variable domain in full, completed from reference TRBV7-7 and TRBJ2-2, reads GAGVSQSPRYKVTKRGQDVTLRCDPISSHATLYWYQQALGQGPEFLTYFNYEAQPDKSGLPSDRFSAERPEGSISTLTIQRTEQRDSAMYRCASSKRPAGTGPNTGELFFGEGSRLTVL.